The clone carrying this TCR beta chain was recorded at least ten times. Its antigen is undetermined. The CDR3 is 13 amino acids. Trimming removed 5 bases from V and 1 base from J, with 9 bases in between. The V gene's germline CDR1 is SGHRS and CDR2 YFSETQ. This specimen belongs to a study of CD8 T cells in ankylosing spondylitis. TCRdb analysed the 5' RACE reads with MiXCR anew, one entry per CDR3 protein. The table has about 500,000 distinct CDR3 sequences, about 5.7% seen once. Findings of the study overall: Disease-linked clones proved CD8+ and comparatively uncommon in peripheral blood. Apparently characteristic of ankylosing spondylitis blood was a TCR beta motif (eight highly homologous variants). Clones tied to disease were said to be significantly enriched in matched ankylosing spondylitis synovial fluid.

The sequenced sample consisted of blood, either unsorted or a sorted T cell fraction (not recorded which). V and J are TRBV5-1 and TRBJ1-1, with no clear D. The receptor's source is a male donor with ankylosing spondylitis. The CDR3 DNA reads TGCGCCAGCAGATCTTCGTGGAACACTGAAGCTTTCTTT. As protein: CASRSSWNTEAFF. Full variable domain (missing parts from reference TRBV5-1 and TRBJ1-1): KAGVTQTPRYLIKTRGQQVTLSCSPISGHRSVSWYQQTPGQGLQFLFEYFSETQRNKGNFPGRFSGRQFSNSRSEMNVSTLELGDSALYLCASRSSWNTEAFFGQGTRLTVV.